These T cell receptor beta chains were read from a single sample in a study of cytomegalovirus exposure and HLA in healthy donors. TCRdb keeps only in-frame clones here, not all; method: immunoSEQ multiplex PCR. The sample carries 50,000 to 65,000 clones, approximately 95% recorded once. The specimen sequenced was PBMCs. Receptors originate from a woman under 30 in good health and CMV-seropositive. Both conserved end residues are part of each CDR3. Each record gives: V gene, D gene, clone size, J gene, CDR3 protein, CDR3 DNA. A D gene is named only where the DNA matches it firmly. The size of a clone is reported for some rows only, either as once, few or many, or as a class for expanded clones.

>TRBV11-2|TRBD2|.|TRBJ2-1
CASSFSGRFVNEQFF
TGTGCCAGCAGCTTTAGCGGGAGGTTCGTTAATGAGCAGTTCTTC
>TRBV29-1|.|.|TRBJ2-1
CSARASNEQFF
TGCAGCGCCCGAGCAAGCAATGAGCAGTTCTTC
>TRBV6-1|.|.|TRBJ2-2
CASSEVGSPPGTGELFF
TGTGCCAGCAGTGAAGTCGGCTCACCACCGGGCACCGGGGAGCTGTTTTTT
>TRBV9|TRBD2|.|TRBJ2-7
CASSKGTSGTSYEQYF
TGTGCCAGCAGCAAAGGGACTAGCGGGACCTCCTACGAGCAGTACTTC
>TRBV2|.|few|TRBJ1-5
CASSDTTSNQPQHF
TGTGCCAGCAGTGATACAACTAGCAATCAGCCCCAGCATTTT
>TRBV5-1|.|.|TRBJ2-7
CASSFGRQSSYEQYF
TGCGCCAGCAGCTTTGGGCGCCAATCTTCCTACGAGCAGTACTTC
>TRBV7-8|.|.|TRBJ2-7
CASSFDIVPYEQYF
TGTGCCAGCAGCTTCGACATTGTGCCTTACGAGCAGTACTTC
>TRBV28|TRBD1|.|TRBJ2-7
CASSSKPGQGYEQYF
TGTGCCAGCAGTTCGAAACCGGGACAGGGCTACGAGCAGTACTTC
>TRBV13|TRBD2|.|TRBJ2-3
CASNLAGENTDTQYF
TGTGCCAGCAATCTGGCGGGGGAAAACACAGATACGCAGTATTTT
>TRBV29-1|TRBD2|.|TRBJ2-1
CSVPGLGSYNEQFF
TGCAGCGTACCGGGACTAGGATCCTACAATGAGCAGTTCTTC
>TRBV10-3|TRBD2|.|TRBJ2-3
CAISVAGTSGSPSTDTQYF
TGTGCCATCAGTGTTGCCGGGACTAGCGGGAGCCCTAGCACAGATACGCAGTATTTT
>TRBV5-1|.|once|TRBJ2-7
CASSPIRDNSYEQYF
TGCGCCAGCAGCCCTATCCGGGACAACTCCTACGAGCAGTACTTC
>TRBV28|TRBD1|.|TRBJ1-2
CASSATGDGYTF
TGTGCCAGCAGCGCGACAGGGGATGGCTACACCTTC
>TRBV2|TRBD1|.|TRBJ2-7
CASRDRGYEQYF
TGTGCCAGCCGGGACAGGGGCTACGAGCAGTACTTC
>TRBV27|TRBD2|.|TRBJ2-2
CAIAVLSGSGFGELFF
TGTGCCATCGCGGTCCTTAGCGGGAGCGGCTTCGGGGAGCTGTTTTTT
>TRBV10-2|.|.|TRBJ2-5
CASSRQNRDETQYF
TGCGCCAGCAGTAGACAAAACAGGGATGAGACCCAGTACTTC
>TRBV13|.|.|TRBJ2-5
CATTTGLRGETQYF
TGTGCCACGACTACGGGACTCCGGGGGGAGACCCAGTACTTC
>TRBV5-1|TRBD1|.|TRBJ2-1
CASSSRTGEGEQFF
TGCGCCAGCAGCTCAAGGACAGGGGAAGGTGAGCAGTTCTTC
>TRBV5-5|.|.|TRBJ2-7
CASSLELLRYEQYF
TGTGCCAGCAGCTTGGAACTTCTCCGCTACGAGCAGTACTTC
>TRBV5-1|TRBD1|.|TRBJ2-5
CASSVGQGGPQYF
TGCGCCAGCAGCGTGGGACAGGGGGGGCCCCAGTACTTC
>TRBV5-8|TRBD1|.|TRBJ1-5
CASSWTGGSNQPQHF
TGTGCCAGCAGCTGGACAGGGGGCAGCAATCAGCCCCAGCATTTT
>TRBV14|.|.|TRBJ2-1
CASSQVISANEQFF
TGTGCCAGCAGCCAGGTGATTAGCGCTAATGAGCAGTTCTTC
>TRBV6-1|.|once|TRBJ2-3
CASTSAGGRSDTQYF
TGTGCCAGCACATCGGCAGGGGGGCGTTCAGATACGCAGTATTTT
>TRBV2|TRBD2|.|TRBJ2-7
CASSEISGGPSYEQYF
TGTGCCAGCAGTGAAATAAGCGGGGGTCCGAGTTACGAGCAGTACTTC
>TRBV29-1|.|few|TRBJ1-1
CSVDMWGRRTEAFF
TGCAGCGTAGATATGTGGGGGCGCAGGACTGAAGCTTTCTTT
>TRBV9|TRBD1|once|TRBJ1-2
CASRDRGAYGYTF
TGTGCCAGCAGGGACAGGGGCGCCTATGGCTACACCTTC
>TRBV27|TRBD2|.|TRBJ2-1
CASSGRLADNEQFF
TGTGCCAGCAGTGGCCGACTAGCGGACAATGAGCAGTTCTTC
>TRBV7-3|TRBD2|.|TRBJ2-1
CASSLSSGSAYNEQFF
TGTGCCAGCAGCTTATCTAGCGGGAGCGCCTACAATGAGCAGTTCTTC
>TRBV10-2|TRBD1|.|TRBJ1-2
CATIAGTGRTF
TGCGCCACCATCGCCGGGACAGGGCGTACCTTC
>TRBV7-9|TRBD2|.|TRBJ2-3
CASSLVGREAVDTQYF
TGTGCCAGCAGCTTAGTGGGGCGGGAGGCTGTGGATACGCAGTATTTT
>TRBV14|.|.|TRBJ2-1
CASRGADYYNEQFF
TGTGCCAGCAGAGGAGCGGATTACTACAATGAGCAGTTCTTC
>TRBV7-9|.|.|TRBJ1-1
CASSLGAGGNTEAFF
TGTGCCAGCAGCTTAGGTGCCGGGGGGAACACTGAAGCTTTCTTT
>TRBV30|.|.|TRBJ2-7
CAWRGTRSEVSYEQYF
TGTGCCTGGAGGGGGACTCGATCAGAGGTGTCCTACGAGCAGTACTTC
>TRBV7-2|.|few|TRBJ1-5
CASSSFPPERAVGQPQHF
TGTGCCAGCAGCTCCTTCCCCCCGGAGAGGGCGGTGGGCCAGCCCCAGCATTTT
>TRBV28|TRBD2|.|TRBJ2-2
CASTLLAGVAGELFF
TGTGCCAGCACCTTACTAGCGGGAGTCGCCGGGGAGCTGTTTTTT
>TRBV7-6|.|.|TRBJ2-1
CASSLGAIFYEQFF
TGTGCCAGCAGCTTAGGAGCTATTTTCTATGAGCAGTTCTTC
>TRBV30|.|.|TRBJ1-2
CAWGQRSNYGYTF
TGTGCCTGGGGACAGCGCTCTAACTATGGCTACACCTTC
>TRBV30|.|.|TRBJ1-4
CAWSRESQEKLFF
TGTGCCTGGAGTAGGGAGAGCCAAGAAAAACTGTTTTTT
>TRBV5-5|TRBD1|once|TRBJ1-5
CASSLVPDRVYQPQHF
TGTGCCAGCAGCTTGGTCCCGGACAGGGTATATCAGCCCCAGCATTTT
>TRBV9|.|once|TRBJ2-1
CASSASGVSYNEQFF
TGTGCCAGCAGCGCCTCGGGAGTTTCCTACAATGAGCAGTTCTTC
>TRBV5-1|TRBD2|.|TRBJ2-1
CASSLALAGANEQFF
TGCGCCAGCAGCTTGGCTCTAGCGGGAGCAAATGAGCAGTTCTTC
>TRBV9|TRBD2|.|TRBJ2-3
CASSVGLAGTDTQYF
TGTGCCAGCAGCGTAGGACTAGCGGGGACAGATACGCAGTATTTT
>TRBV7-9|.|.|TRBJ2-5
CASSSPAEPYQETQYF
TGTGCCAGCAGTAGCCCAGCAGAACCGTACCAAGAGACCCAGTACTTC
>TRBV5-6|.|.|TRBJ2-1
CASSPRVRAYNEQFF
TGTGCCAGCAGCCCAAGAGTCAGGGCTTACAATGAGCAGTTCTTC
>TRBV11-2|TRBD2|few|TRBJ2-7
CASSPQRISSGGYNYEQYF
TGTGCCAGCAGCCCCCAACGCATTTCTAGCGGGGGCTACAACTACGAGCAGTACTTC
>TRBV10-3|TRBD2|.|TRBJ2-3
CAIAGGIDTQYF
TGTGCCATCGCGGGAGGGATAGATACGCAGTATTTT
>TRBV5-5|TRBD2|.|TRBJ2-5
CASSSGLVGETQYF
TGTGCCAGCAGCTCGGGACTAGTGGGAGAGACCCAGTACTTC
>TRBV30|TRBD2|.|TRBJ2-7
CAWSVLLGTSEFSYEQYF
TGTGCCTGGAGTGTACTGTTAGGGACTAGCGAGTTCTCCTACGAGCAGTACTTC
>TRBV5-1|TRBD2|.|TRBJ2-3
CASSARTSGSTDTQYF
TGCGCCAGCAGCGCAAGGACTAGCGGGAGTACAGATACGCAGTATTTT
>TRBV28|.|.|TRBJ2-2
CASSRRSFYGDIGELFF
TGTGCCAGCAGTCGACGATCTTTTTATGGGGACATCGGGGAGCTGTTTTTT
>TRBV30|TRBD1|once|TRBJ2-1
CACGQGYNEQFF
TGTGCCTGTGGACAGGGGTACAATGAGCAGTTCTTC
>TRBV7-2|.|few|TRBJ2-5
CASRRTGQETQYF
TGTGCCAGTCGGCGAACAGGACAAGAGACCCAGTACTTC
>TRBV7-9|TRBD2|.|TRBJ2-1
CASSLLLAGYYNEQFF
TGTGCCAGCAGCTTACTACTAGCGGGCTATTACAATGAGCAGTTCTTC